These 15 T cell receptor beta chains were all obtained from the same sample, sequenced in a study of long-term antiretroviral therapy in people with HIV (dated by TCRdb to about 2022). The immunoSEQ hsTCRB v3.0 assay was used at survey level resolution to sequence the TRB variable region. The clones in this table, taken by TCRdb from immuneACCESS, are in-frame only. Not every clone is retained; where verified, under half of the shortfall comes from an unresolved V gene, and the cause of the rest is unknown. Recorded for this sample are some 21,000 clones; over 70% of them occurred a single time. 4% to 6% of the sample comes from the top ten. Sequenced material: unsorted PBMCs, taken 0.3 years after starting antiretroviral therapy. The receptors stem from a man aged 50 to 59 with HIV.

This chain's CDR3 is CASSTPRGARYNEQFF. As DNA, the CDR3 is TGTGCCAGCAGTACCCCCCGGGGGGCCCGCTACAATGAGCAGTTCTTC. The chain uses TRBV27 and TRBJ2-1; TRBD2 is a possible D gene (7 bases). The germline V gene has CDR1 MNHEY and CDR2 SMNVEV (reference sequence). The CDR3 consists of 16 residues. The V end was cut by 5 bases, the J end by 3 bases, with 17 bases between.

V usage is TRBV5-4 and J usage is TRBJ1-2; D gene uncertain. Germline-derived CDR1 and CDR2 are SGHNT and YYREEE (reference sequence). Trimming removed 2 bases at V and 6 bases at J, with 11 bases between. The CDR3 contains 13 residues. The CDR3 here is CASSFDRSDGYTF. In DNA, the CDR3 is TGTGCCAGCAGCTTCGACCGCTCGGATGGCTACACCTTC.

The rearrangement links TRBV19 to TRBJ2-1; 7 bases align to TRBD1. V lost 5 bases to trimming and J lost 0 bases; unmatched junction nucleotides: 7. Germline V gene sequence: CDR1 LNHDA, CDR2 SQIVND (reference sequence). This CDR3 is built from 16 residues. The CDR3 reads CASSFSPGGSYNEQFF. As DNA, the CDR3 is TGTGCCAGTAGTTTCTCCCCAGGGGGCTCCTACAATGAGCAGTTCTTC. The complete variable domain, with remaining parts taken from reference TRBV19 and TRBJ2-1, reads DGGITQSPKYLFRKEGQNVTLSCEQNLNHDAMYWYRQDPGQGLRLIYYSQIVNDFQKGDIAEGYSVSREKKESFPLTVTSAQKNPTAFYLCASSFSPGGSYNEQFFGPGTRLTVL.

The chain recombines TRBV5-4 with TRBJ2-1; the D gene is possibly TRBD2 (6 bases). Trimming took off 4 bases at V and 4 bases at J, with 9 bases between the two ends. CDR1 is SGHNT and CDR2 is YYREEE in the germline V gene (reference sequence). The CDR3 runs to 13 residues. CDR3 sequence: CASSGGLYNEQFF. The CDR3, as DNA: TGTGCCAGCAGCGGCGGACTATACAATGAGCAGTTCTTC.

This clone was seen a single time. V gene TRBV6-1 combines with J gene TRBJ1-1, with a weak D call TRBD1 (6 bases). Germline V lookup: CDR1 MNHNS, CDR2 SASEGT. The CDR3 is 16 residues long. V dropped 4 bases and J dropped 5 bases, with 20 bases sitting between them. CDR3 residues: CASSGRGAVWWTEAFF. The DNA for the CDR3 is TGTGCCAGCAGTGGTAGGGGGGCCGTATGGTGGACTGAAGCTTTCTTT.

The DNA of the CDR3 is TGTGCCAGCAGTTTAGTCTCCAGGCAAACTGAGCAGTTCTTC. Encoded protein: CASSLVSRQTEQFF. The V gene is TRBV28, the J gene TRBJ2-1; D not certain. The V gene lost 2 bases and the J gene lost 9 bases, with 14 bases spanning the gap. Germline lookup yields CDR1 MDHEN and CDR2 SYDVKM. There are 14 residues in the CDR3.

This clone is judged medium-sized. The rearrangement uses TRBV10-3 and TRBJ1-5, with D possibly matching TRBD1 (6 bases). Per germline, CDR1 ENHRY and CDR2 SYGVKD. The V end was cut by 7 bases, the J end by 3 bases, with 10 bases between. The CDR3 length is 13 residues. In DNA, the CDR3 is TGTGCCATCACGACAGGTCCCAATCAGCCCCAGCATTTT. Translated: CAITTGPNQPQHF.

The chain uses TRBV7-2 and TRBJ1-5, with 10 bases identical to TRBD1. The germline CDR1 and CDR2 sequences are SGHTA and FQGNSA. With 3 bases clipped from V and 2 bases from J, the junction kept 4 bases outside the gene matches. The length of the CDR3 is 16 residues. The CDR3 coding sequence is TGTGCCAGCAGCTTCTCGGGGACAGGGGGCAATCAGCCCCAGCATTTT. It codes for CASSFSGTGGNQPQHF.

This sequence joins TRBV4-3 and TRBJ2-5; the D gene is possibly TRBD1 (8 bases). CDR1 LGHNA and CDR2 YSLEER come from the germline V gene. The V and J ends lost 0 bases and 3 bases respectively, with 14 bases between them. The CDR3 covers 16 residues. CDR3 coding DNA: TGCGCCAGCAGCCAAGATTACAGGGGGGGGAAAGAGACCCAGTACTTC. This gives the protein CASSQDYRGGKETQYF.

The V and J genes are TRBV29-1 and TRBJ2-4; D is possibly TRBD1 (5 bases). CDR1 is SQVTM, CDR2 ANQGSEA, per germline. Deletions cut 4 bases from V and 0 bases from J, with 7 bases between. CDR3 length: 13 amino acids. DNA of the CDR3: TGCAGCGTTGCAGGGTTAGCCAAAAACATTCAGTACTTC. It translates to CSVAGLAKNIQYF. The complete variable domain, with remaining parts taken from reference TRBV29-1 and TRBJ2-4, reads SAVISQKPSRDICQRGTSLTIQCQVDSQVTMMFWYRQQPGQSLTLIATANQGSEATYESGFVIDKFPISRPNLTFSTLTVSNMSPEDSSIYLCSVAGLAKNIQYFGAGTRLSVL.

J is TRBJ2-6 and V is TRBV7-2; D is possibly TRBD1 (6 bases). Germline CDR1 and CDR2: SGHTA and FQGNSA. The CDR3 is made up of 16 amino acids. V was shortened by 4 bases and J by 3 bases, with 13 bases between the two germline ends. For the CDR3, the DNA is TGTGCCAGCAGCTGGCAGGGGTCTTATGGGGCCAACGTCCTGACTTTC. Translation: CASSWQGSYGANVLTF.

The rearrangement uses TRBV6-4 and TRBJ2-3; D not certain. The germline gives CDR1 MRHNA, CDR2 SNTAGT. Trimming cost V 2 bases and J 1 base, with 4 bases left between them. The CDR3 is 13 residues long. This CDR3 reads CASSDGGTDTQYF. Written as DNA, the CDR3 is TGTGCCAGCAGTGACGGGGGCACAGATACGCAGTATTTT.

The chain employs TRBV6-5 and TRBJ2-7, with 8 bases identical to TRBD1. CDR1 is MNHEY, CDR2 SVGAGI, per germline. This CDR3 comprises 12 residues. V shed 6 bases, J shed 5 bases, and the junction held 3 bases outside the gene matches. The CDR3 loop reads CASSRTGNEQYF. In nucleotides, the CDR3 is TGTGCCAGCAGCCGGACAGGGAACGAGCAGTACTTC.

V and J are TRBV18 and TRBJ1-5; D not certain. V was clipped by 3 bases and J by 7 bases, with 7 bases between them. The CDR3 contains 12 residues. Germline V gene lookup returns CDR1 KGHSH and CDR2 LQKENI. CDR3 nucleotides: TGTGCCAGCTCACCGAAACCCCAGCCCCAGCATTTT. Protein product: CASSPKPQPQHF.

The CDR3: CASSLISSTDTQYF. CDR3 DNA: TGTGCCAGCAGTTTGATTTCTAGCACAGATACGCAGTATTTT. The chain links TRBV27 to TRBJ2-3; the D is unclear. This CDR3 spans 14 amino acids. Germline V gene data show CDR1 as MNHEY and CDR2 as SMNVEV (reference sequence). V was trimmed by 3 bases and J by 0 bases, leaving 7 bases between them.